This is a list of T cell receptor beta chains from one sample in a study of patients and donors after allogeneic stem cell transplantation. Via MiXCR, TCRdb re-called the RT-PCR reads, giving one row per CDR3 protein. The data contain about a million distinct CDR3 sequences, about a sixth of them seen just once; the ten biggest clones take up 5% to 6.5%. The sample consisted of blood, either unsorted or a sorted T cell fraction (not recorded which). Receptors were obtained from a human donor who was either an allogeneic HSCT recipient or a stem cell or donor lymphocyte infusion donor (not recorded which). It is not recorded whose cells these are; they may come from a transplant donor. The CDR3 runs from the conserved cysteine through the conserved F or W. D genes are given only for firm matches. Clone size is shown for a subset of rows, as once, few, many or a class of expanded clone.

>18|TRBV9|TRBD2|TRBJ2-7|-
CASSVSAGTRYLSYEQYF
TGTGCCAGCAGCGTATCTGCCGGGACTAGATATTTATCCTACGAGCAGTACTTC
>13|TRBV20-1|TRBD1|TRBJ2-7|-
CSARRTGSYEQYF
TGCAGTGCTAGGAGGACAGGATCCTACGAGCAGTACTTC
>14|TRBV28|TRBD1|TRBJ2-7|-
CASRPGGASYEQYF
TGTGCCAGCAGGCCAGGGGGAGCGTCCTACGAGCAGTACTTC
>12|TRBV7-3|-|TRBJ2-3|few
CASSLGAGTQYF
TGTGCCAGCAGCCTCGGGGCTGGTACGCAGTATTTT
>17|TRBV15|TRBD1|TRBJ2-6|-
CATSSPGQTSGANVLTF
TGTGCCACCAGCAGTCCGGGACAGACCTCTGGGGCCAACGTCCTGACTTTC
>12|TRBV29-1|-|TRBJ2-3|-
CSVVGGSDTQYF
TGCAGCGTTGTGGGGGGCTCGGATACGCAGTATTTT
>15|TRBV12-3/TRBV12-4|-|TRBJ2-7|many
CASSSSWGVTYEQYF
TGTGCCAGCAGTTCCTCATGGGGGGTCACCTACGAGCAGTACTTC
>12|TRBV20-1|-|TRBJ2-7|many
CSASGWDYEQYF
TGCAGTGCTAGTGGGTGGGACTACGAGCAGTACTTC
>16|TRBV12-3/TRBV12-4|-|TRBJ2-7|few
CASSQTGTDENYEQYF
TGTGCCAGCAGCCAGACCGGGACGGATGAAAACTACGAGCAGTACTTC
>15|TRBV7-8|-|TRBJ1-1|-
CASSLPGWGRTEAFF
TGTGCCAGCAGCTTACCAGGGTGGGGGAGGACTGAAGCTTTCTTT
>17|TRBV27|TRBD2|TRBJ2-7|many
CASSLVGGVGGAYEQYF
TGTGCCAGCAGTCTCGTGGGGGGGGTCGGTGGGGCCTACGAGCAGTACTTC
>14|TRBV7-2|-|TRBJ1-2|few
CAINQGPTYNGYTF
TGTGCCATTAACCAGGGACCGACCTATAATGGCTACACCTTC
>18|TRBV6-2/TRBV6-3|-|TRBJ2-1|once
CASSDISGGDTRFHEQFF
TGTGCCAGCAGTGACATATCGGGTGGGGACACCAGATTCCATGAGCAGTTCTTC
>15|TRBV15|-|TRBJ1-2|few
CATSRTFGQMQGYTF
TGTGCCACCAGCAGGACTTTTGGACAGATGCAAGGCTACACCTTC
>13|TRBV24-1|-|TRBJ1-1|few
CATSDNRNTEAFF
TGTGCCACCAGTGATAACAGAAACACTGAAGCTTTCTTT
>16|TRBV25-1|TRBD1|TRBJ2-7|-
CASSDFPGQGLPEQYF
TGTGCCAGCAGTGACTTTCCGGGACAGGGACTGCCCGAGCAGTACTTC
>13|TRBV20-1|TRBD1|TRBJ1-2|-
CSARGQGEYGYTF
TGCAGTGCTAGAGGACAGGGGGAATATGGCTACACCTTC
>15|TRBV4-2|TRBD1|TRBJ2-5|few
CASSQVGTAQETQYF
TGTGCCAGCAGCCAAGTAGGGACAGCCCAAGAGACCCAGTACTTC
>16|TRBV10-3|-|TRBJ1-1|-
CAISEWPEVRISEAFF
TGTGCCATCAGTGAGTGGCCAGAAGTTCGCATTTCTGAAGCTTTCTTT
>14|TRBV7-8|TRBD1|TRBJ2-5|-
CASSSHRGRETQYF
TGTGCCAGCAGCTCACACAGGGGGCGAGAGACCCAGTACTTC
>13|TRBV29-1|-|TRBJ1-1|-
CSVARKMNTEAFF
TGCAGCGTTGCTAGGAAAATGAACACTGAAGCTTTCTTT
>11|TRBV11-3|-|TRBJ2-7|-
CASSGETEQYF
TGTGCCAGCAGCGGAGAGACCGAGCAGTACTTC
>13|TRBV5-5|-|TRBJ1-2|-
CASSHQTSYGYTF
TGTGCCAGCAGCCATCAGACGTCCTATGGCTACACCTTC
>12|TRBV10-3|-|TRBJ2-5|few
CASRSGQETQYF
TGTGCCTCCCGGTCGGGCCAAGAGACCCAGTACTTC
>11|TRBV28|-|TRBJ2-5|many
CASREGETQYF
TGTGCCAGCAGGGAGGGAGAGACCCAGTACTTC
>14|TRBV5-1|TRBD2|TRBJ2-2|few
CASSASGLTGELFF
TGCGCCAGCAGCGCTAGCGGGCTCACCGGGGAGCTGTTTTTT
>15|TRBV4-3|TRBD2|TRBJ2-3|-
CASSRQRDSTDTQYF
TGCGCCAGCAGCCGCCAGCGGGATAGCACAGATACGCAGTATTTT
>16|TRBV9|-|TRBJ1-1|few
CASSESSGRKNTEAFF
TGTGCCAGCAGCGAAAGCTCTGGCAGAAAGAACACTGAAGCTTTCTTT